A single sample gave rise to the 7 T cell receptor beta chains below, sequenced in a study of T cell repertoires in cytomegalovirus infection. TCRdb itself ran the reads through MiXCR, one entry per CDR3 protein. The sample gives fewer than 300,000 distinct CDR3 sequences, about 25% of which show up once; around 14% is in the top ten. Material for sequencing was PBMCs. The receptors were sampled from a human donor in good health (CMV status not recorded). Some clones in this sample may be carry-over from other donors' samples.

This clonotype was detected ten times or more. Here the CDR3 reads CASSQVNLNDEQFF. CDR3 nucleotide sequence: TGTGCCAGCAGCCAAGTCAACTTGAACGATGAGCAGTTCTTC. V usage is TRBV7-3 and J usage is TRBJ2-1; D is unclear. CDR1 is SGHTA and CDR2 is FQGTGA in the germline V gene. The CDR3 is made up of 14 amino acids. V dropped 5 bases and J dropped 8 bases, with 16 bases sitting between them.

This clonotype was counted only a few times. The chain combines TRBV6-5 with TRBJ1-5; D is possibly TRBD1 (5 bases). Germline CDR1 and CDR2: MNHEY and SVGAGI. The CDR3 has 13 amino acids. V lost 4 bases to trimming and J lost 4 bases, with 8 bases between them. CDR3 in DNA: TGTGCCAGCAGTTCCGACAGAAATCAGCCCCAGCATTTT. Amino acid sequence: CASSSDRNQPQHF.

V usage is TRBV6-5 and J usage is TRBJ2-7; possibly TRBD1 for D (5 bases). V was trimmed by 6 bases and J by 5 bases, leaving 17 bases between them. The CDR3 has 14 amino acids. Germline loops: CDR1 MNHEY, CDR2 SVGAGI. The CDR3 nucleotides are TGTGCCAGCAGACAACAGGTCCCTTATGACGAGCAGTACTTC. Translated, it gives CASRQQVPYDEQYF.

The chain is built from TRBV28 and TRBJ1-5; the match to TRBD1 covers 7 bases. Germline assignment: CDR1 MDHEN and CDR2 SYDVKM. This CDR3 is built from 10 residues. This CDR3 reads CATGDQPQHF. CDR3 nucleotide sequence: TGTGCTACAGGGGATCAGCCCCAGCATTTT.

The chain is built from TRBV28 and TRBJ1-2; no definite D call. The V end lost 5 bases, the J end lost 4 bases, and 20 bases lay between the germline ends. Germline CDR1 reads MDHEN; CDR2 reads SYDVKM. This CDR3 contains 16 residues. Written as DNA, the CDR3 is TGTGCCAGCAGTCCGCAGACCAGATTTACTTTCTATGGCTACACCTTC. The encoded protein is CASSPQTRFTFYGYTF.

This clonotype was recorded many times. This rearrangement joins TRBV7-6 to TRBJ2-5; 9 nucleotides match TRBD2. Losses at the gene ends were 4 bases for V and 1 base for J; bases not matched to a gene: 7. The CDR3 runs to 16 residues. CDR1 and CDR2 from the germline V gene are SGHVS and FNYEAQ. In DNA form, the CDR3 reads TGTGCCAGCAGCTCCTTCTATAGCGGGGGCCAAGAGACCCAGTACTTC. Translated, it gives CASSSFYSGGQETQYF.

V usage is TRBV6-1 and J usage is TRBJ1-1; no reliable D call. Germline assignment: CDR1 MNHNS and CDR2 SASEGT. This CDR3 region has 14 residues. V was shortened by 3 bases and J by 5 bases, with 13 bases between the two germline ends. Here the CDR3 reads CASSEQAELTEAFF. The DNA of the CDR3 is TGTGCCAGCAGTGAGCAAGCTGAGCTGACTGAAGCTTTCTTT.